This T cell receptor (beta chain) was captured in a study of cytomegalovirus exposure and HLA in healthy donors. The wider study: Around 78 million unique TCRs, all from HLA-typed donors, were included in an early release of the data. Study outcomes and limitations: Roughly uniform depth of sequencing across donors was assumed in presence/absence analyses. Follow-up analysis later connected one missense variant in DCLRE1C with trimming of TCR beta V- and J-genes.

Each of the donors was a healthy bone marrow donor. PCR amplification relied on 60 Vbeta primers (plus 13 Jbeta primers). TCRdb's table, derived via immunoSEQ multiplex PCR, lists solely in-frame clones and lacks some. The sample lists some 110,000 clones; roughly four fifths were seen once. Trimming took off 8 bases at V and 2 bases at J, with 18 bases between the two ends. Germline CDR1 is ENHRY and CDR2 is SYGVKD. The CDR3 runs 15 residues. Details on this clone: Its matching antigen is unknown.

This TCR came from a man in his thirties or forties in good health and CMV-seropositive. The J gene is TRBJ1-1, the V gene TRBV10-3; tentatively, D is TRBD1 (5 bases). Sequencing input: PBMCs. In nucleotides, the CDR3 is TGTGCCATCGGGGAGCCCGGGACTACTAACACTGAAGCTTTCTTT. It translates to CAIGEPGTTNTEAFF.